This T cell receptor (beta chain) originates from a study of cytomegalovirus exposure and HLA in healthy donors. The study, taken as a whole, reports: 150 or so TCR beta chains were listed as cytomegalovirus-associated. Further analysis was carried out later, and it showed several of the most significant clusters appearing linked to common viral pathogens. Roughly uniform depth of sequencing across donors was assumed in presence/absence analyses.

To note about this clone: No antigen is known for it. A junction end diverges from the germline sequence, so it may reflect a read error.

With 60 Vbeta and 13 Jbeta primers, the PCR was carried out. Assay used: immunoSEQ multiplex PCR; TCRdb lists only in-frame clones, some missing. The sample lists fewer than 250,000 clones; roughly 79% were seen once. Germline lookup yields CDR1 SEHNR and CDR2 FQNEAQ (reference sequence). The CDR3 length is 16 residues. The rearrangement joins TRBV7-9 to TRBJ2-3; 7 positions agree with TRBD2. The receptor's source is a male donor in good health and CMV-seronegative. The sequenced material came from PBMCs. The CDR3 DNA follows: TGTTCCAGCAGCTTCCACCGGGACTACCTCACAGATACGCAGTATTTT. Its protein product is CSSSFHRDYLTDTQYF.